The rows below give T cell receptor beta chains drawn from one sample of a study of vaccination and CD4 T cells after COVID-19. Via MiXCR, TCRdb re-called the PCR reads, giving one row per CDR3 protein. The sample shows 14,000 to 15,000 distinct CDR3 sequences, about four fifths of them seen only once. For these TCRs, the target antigens are not known. The sequenced sample was CD4+ T cells from blood, cultured in vitro, obtained after SARS-CoV-2 vaccination. The receptors stem from a human donor who received a COVID-19 vaccine. Both conserved end residues are part of each CDR3. Fields, in order: V gene, J gene, D gene, CDR3 protein. A D gene is named only where the DNA matches it firmly.

TRBV6-1	TRBJ2-3	TRBD1	CASSEDDREVNTQYF
TRBV6-1	TRBJ1-5	TRBD1	CASSRGWGSNQPQHF
TRBV6-1	TRBJ2-1	TRBD1	CASSQDRGGNNEQFF
TRBV20-1	TRBJ1-5	-	CSARGPLNEGINQPQHF
TRBV12-3/TRBV12-4	TRBJ1-6	TRBD1	CASSRTGLTSSYNSPLHF
TRBV20-1	TRBJ1-5	TRBD1	CSALDGTDHQPQHF
TRBV24-1	TRBJ2-3	TRBD2	CATSDPSGVSTDTQYF
TRBV24-1	TRBJ1-5	-	CATSDSGRRAGRQPQHF
TRBV12-3/TRBV12-4	TRBJ1-2	TRBD1	CASSLLRQGGYGYTF
TRBV20-1	TRBJ2-3	TRBD1	CSALDGTDTDTQYF
TRBV27	TRBJ2-5	TRBD1	CASSLWRGQGSETQYF
TRBV7-3	TRBJ1-1	-	CASSPVATTSTEAFF
TRBV7-2	TRBJ2-2	-	CASSLDLESNTGELFF
TRBV9	TRBJ1-1	-	CASSVDAGRAEAFF
TRBV2	TRBJ2-3	TRBD2	CASRTSGGADTQYF
TRBV12-3/TRBV12-4	TRBJ1-2	-	CASSLQTRYGYTF
TRBV7-2	TRBJ2-3	-	CASSPRPLDTQYF
TRBV15	TRBJ2-7	-	CATSSDRVLYEQYF
TRBV20-1	TRBJ2-5	-	CSASYRLTQETQYF
TRBV6-5	TRBJ2-5	-	CASSYWQGSETQYF
TRBV5-1	TRBJ1-5	-	CASSLGAGDQPQHF
TRBV29-1	TRBJ1-2	-	CSVERGYGYTF
TRBV5-6	TRBJ1-3	-	CASSAPGGVDGNTIYF
TRBV7-9	TRBJ2-7	-	CASSNQSSVDYEQYF
TRBV6-1	TRBJ2-2	TRBD1	CASLKTGGSNTGELFF
TRBV5-1	TRBJ1-2	TRBD1	CASSAETGGYGYTF
TRBV6-4	TRBJ2-2	-	CASSAERNTGELFF
TRBV6-1	TRBJ2-1	TRBD2	CASSDPTSGGAYNEQFF
TRBV19	TRBJ2-7	TRBD1	CASSYGTGDSYEQYF
TRBV5-1	TRBJ2-3	-	CASSLAQGSDTQYF
TRBV20-1	TRBJ1-2	-	CSARDPGRANYGYTF
TRBV24-1	TRBJ2-3	-	CCNVWAHADTQYF
TRBV12-3/TRBV12-4	TRBJ1-5	-	CASTGQSQPQHF
TRBV30	TRBJ2-3	TRBD2	CAWSLAGGTDTQYF
TRBV7-9	TRBJ1-2	-	CASSPTELGYTF
TRBV5-4	TRBJ1-2	-	CASSLDSFPHYGYTF
TRBV24-1	TRBJ1-2	TRBD1	CATSGRDRGAYGYTF
TRBV20-1	TRBJ2-7	TRBD1	CSARELGQGTYEQYF
TRBV12-3/TRBV12-4	TRBJ2-3	TRBD1	CASSLDGTGADTQYF
TRBV2	TRBJ1-3	-	CASSELGTSGNTIYF
TRBV20-1	TRBJ2-2	-	CSAGGGITGELFF
TRBV20-1	TRBJ1-5	TRBD1	CSARADRGHQPQHF
TRBV19	TRBJ1-1	-	CASRILGTGKTFF
TRBV20-1	TRBJ1-3	TRBD1	CSAGDRGHWNTIYF
TRBV19	TRBJ1-5	-	CASSMVGTYSNQPQHF
TRBV7-9	TRBJ1-2	-	CASSHPGQDYGYTF
TRBV7-7	TRBJ2-5	TRBD2	CASSKGLAGQETQYF
TRBV20-1	TRBJ1-6	-	CSARWGRSNSPLHF
TRBV5-4	TRBJ1-2	-	CASSLVTRWNSGYTF
TRBV7-8	TRBJ1-2	-	CASSQAGGNYGYTF
TRBV30	TRBJ1-1	-	CAWRSTVPDTEAFF
TRBV6-5	TRBJ1-5	-	CASSYYSASPISFQPQHF
TRBV7-2	TRBJ2-7	TRBD1	CASSYLPGQPSGEQYF
TRBV28	TRBJ2-3	-	CASSILYSTQYF
TRBV10-3	TRBJ2-1	TRBD1	CAISVGQAYNEQFF
TRBV20-1	TRBJ1-2	-	CSAREFRTGRNIGYTF
TRBV14	TRBJ2-2	-	CASSQAGSLTGELFF
TRBV18	TRBJ2-4	-	CASSPDEGRQYF
TRBV5-1	TRBJ1-2	TRBD1	CASSSPTGGTDGYTF